These T cell receptor beta chains were read from a single sample in a study of T cells in Graves' hyperthyroidism and ophthalmopathy. TCRdb reanalysed the multiplex PCR reads using MiXCR and keeps one entry per CDR3 protein. The sample consists of fewer than 650,000 distinct CDR3 sequences, 14% to 15% of them appearing once. The source material was blood. The origin of the receptors is a woman between 40 and 55 years old with Graves' ophthalmopathy. Each CDR3 is given with its conserved first and last residue. D genes are given only for firm matches. Size is stated for part of the rows, as once, few or many counts, or as a class when the clone is expanded.

CDR3: CASSLAGGDRANEQYF
DNA: TGTGCCAGCAGCTTAGCGGGGGGGGACAGGGCCAACGAGCAGTACTTC
size: many
V: TRBV13
J: TRBJ2-7
D: .

CDR3: CASSSEARNSPLHF
DNA: TGCGCCAGCAGCTCGGAGGCCAGGAATTCACCCCTCCACTTT
size: many
V: TRBV5-1
J: TRBJ1-6
D: .

CDR3: CASSLWQGPNYGYTF
DNA: TGTGCCAGCAGCTTGTGGCAGGGACCTAACTATGGCTACACCTTC
size: many
V: TRBV5-8
J: TRBJ1-2
D: .

CDR3: CASSLVDSSKNIQYF
DNA: TGCGCCAGCAGCTTAGTGGACAGCTCTAAAAACATTCAGTACTTC
size: few
V: TRBV5-1
J: TRBJ2-4
D: .

CDR3: CASSSPASSGGGYEQYF
DNA: TGTGCCAGCAGTTCCCCGGCAAGTAGCGGAGGGGGCTACGAGCAGTACTTC
size: .
V: TRBV6-5
J: TRBJ2-7
D: .

CDR3: CAWSESLWSSYEQYF
DNA: TGTGCCTGGAGTGAAAGCCTATGGAGCTCCTACGAGCAGTACTTC
size: few
V: TRBV30
J: TRBJ2-7
D: .

CDR3: CASSPHTELLNTEAFF
DNA: TGTGCCAGCTCACCGCATACCGAACTACTGAACACTGAAGCTTTCTTT
size: few
V: TRBV18
J: TRBJ1-1
D: .

CDR3: CASSSTGMGNQPQHF
DNA: TGTGCCAGCAGTTCGACAGGGATGGGCAATCAGCCCCAGCATTTT
size: many
V: TRBV28
J: TRBJ1-5
D: TRBD1

CDR3: CASSRGLARGTGELFF
DNA: TGCGCCAGCAGCCGGGGACTAGCCAGGGGGACCGGGGAGCTGTTTTTT
size: .
V: TRBV5-1
J: TRBJ2-2
D: TRBD2

CDR3: CAWTHVPDRGYTF
DNA: TGTGCCTGGACCCACGTCCCAGACCGGGGCTACACCTTC
size: many
V: TRBV30
J: TRBJ1-2
D: .

CDR3: CASRENYGYTF
DNA: TGTGCCAGCAGGGAAAACTATGGCTACACCTTC
size: many
V: TRBV19
J: TRBJ1-2
D: .

CDR3: CASSPRQGAGYAAFF
DNA: TGTGCCAGCAGCCCTCGACAGGGGGCTGGTTATGCAGCTTTCTTT
size: few
V: TRBV7-2
J: TRBJ1-1
D: TRBD1

CDR3: CAWGPLGTSGSYEQYF
DNA: TGTGCCTGGGGGCCCCTTGGGACTAGCGGATCCTACGAGCAGTACTTC
size: many
V: TRBV30
J: TRBJ2-7
D: TRBD2

CDR3: CASRIQDYTEAFF
DNA: TGTGCCAGCAGGATACAGGATTACACTGAAGCTTTCTTT
size: few
V: TRBV28
J: TRBJ1-1
D: .

CDR3: CASSDPGQGNYGYTF
DNA: TGTGCCAGCAGCGATCCGGGACAGGGGAACTATGGCTACACCTTC
size: many
V: TRBV2
J: TRBJ1-2
D: TRBD1

CDR3: CSASLGVSGSSYEQYF
DNA: TGCAGTGCTAGTCTAGGGGTGTCCGGAAGCTCCTACGAGCAGTACTTC
size: many
V: TRBV20-1
J: TRBJ2-7
D: .

CDR3: CSVRGQVDTEAFF
DNA: TGCAGCGTCCGGGGACAGGTTGACACTGAAGCTTTCTTT
size: many
V: TRBV29-1
J: TRBJ1-1
D: TRBD1

CDR3: CSARTDRGSYGYTF
DNA: TGCAGTGCTAGGACGGACAGGGGGAGCTATGGCTACACCTTC
size: many
V: TRBV20-1
J: TRBJ1-2
D: TRBD1

CDR3: CATSNEGLGTEAFF
DNA: TGTGCCACCAGCAACGAGGGCTTGGGCACTGAAGCTTTCTTT
size: many
V: TRBV15
J: TRBJ1-1
D: .

CDR3: CASSYSPGQGVEQYF
DNA: TGTGCCAGCAGTTACTCCCCGGGACAGGGTGTCGAGCAGTACTTC
size: many
V: TRBV6-5
J: TRBJ2-7
D: TRBD1

CDR3: CASSAEGGTEAFF
DNA: TGTGCCAGCAGCGCCGAGGGGGGGACTGAAGCTTTCTTT
size: many
V: TRBV6-4
J: TRBJ1-1
D: .

CDR3: CASSPLDRANYGYTF
DNA: TGTGCCAGCAGTCCCTTGGACAGGGCTAACTATGGCTACACCTTC
size: many
V: TRBV28
J: TRBJ1-2
D: TRBD1

CDR3: CSARGDTSGDTYEQYF
DNA: TGCAGTGCTAGAGGCGATACTAGCGGGGATACCTACGAGCAGTACTTC
size: .
V: TRBV20-1
J: TRBJ2-7
D: TRBD2

CDR3: CASSQSHGGEAFF
DNA: TGTGCCAGCAGCCAATCCCACGGGGGGGAAGCTTTCTTT
size: .
V: TRBV3-1
J: TRBJ1-1
D: .

CDR3: CASRWTGETQYF
DNA: TGTGCCAGCAGGTGGACTGGGGAGACCCAGTACTTC
size: many
V: TRBV2
J: TRBJ2-5
D: .

CDR3: CASSALAGKGVNEQFF
DNA: TGTGCCAGCAGTGCCCTAGCGGGAAAGGGGGTCAATGAGCAGTTCTTC
size: .
V: TRBV27
J: TRBJ2-1
D: TRBD2

CDR3: CASSLGGTGPNTEAFF
DNA: TGTGCCAGCAGCTTGGGGGGGACAGGACCGAACACTGAAGCTTTCTTT
size: few
V: TRBV5-5
J: TRBJ1-1
D: TRBD1

CDR3: CASSTLKGSNQPQHF
DNA: TGTGCCAGTAGTACCCTGAAGGGTAGCAATCAGCCCCAGCATTTT
size: few
V: TRBV19
J: TRBJ1-5
D: .

CDR3: CASSLQGGLNEQFF
DNA: TGTGCCAGTAGTTTACAGGGAGGCCTCAATGAGCAGTTCTTC
size: many
V: TRBV19
J: TRBJ2-1
D: .

CDR3: CASSLVGSGNYGYTF
DNA: TGTGCCAGCAGTTTAGTTGGCAGCGGTAACTATGGCTACACCTTC
size: few
V: TRBV27
J: TRBJ1-2
D: .

CDR3: CASRGGSATGELFF
DNA: TGTGCCTCCCGGGGGGGTTCTGCGACCGGGGAGCTGTTTTTT
size: many
V: TRBV7-2
J: TRBJ2-2
D: TRBD2

CDR3: CASTLDSVFSNYGYTF
DNA: TGTGCCAGCACCCTCGACAGCGTCTTTTCTAACTATGGCTACACCTTC
size: .
V: TRBV6-1
J: TRBJ1-2
D: .

CDR3: CATRDTGELFF
DNA: TGTGCCACCAGGGACACCGGGGAGCTGTTTTTT
size: many
V: TRBV24-1
J: TRBJ2-2
D: .

CDR3: CSASSRNNHEQYF
DNA: TGCAGTGCTAGTAGCAGGAACAACCACGAGCAGTACTTC
size: many
V: TRBV20-1
J: TRBJ2-7
D: .

CDR3: CASRVGRNSNQPQHF
DNA: TGTGCCAGCAGGGTGGGACGGAATAGCAATCAGCCCCAGCATTTT
size: many
V: TRBV6-5
J: TRBJ1-5
D: .

CDR3: CASSLGVQDSGNTIYF
DNA: TGCGCCAGCAGCTTGGGGGTGCAGGACTCTGGAAACACCATATATTTT
size: .
V: TRBV5-1
J: TRBJ1-3
D: .

CDR3: CASSPRRPPPFYEQYF
DNA: TGTGCCAGCAGTCCCCGCCGTCCCCCCCCTTTTTACGAGCAGTACTTC
size: many
V: TRBV12-3/TRBV12-4
J: TRBJ2-7
D: .

CDR3: CASKGTGVNEQYF
DNA: TGTGCCAGCAAGGGGACAGGGGTCAACGAGCAGTACTTC
size: many
V: TRBV12-3/TRBV12-4
J: TRBJ2-7
D: TRBD1

CDR3: CASTLQNQPQHF
DNA: TGTGCCAGCACCCTCCAAAATCAGCCCCAGCATTTT
size: many
V: TRBV28
J: TRBJ1-5
D: .

CDR3: CASRPTGGPNSYEQYF
DNA: TGTGCCAGCAGACCCACAGGGGGCCCTAACTCCTACGAGCAGTACTTC
size: many
V: TRBV6-1
J: TRBJ2-7
D: TRBD1

CDR3: CASSRDFVWEQYF
DNA: TGTGCCAGCAGCCGGGACTTCGTCTGGGAGCAGTACTTC
size: .
V: TRBV2
J: TRBJ2-7
D: .

CDR3: CASSMGRTNYGYTF
DNA: TGTGCCAGCAGTATGGGACGGACTAACTATGGCTACACCTTC
size: many
V: TRBV6-5
J: TRBJ1-2
D: .

CDR3: CAWSRGTSEQTQYF
DNA: TGTGCCTGGAGTAGGGGGACTAGCGAACAAACGCAGTATTTT
size: few
V: TRBV30
J: TRBJ2-3
D: TRBD2

CDR3: CASSQTRAVYGYTF
DNA: TGTGCCAGCAGCCAGACGAGGGCGGTCTATGGCTACACCTTC
size: many
V: TRBV7-9
J: TRBJ1-2
D: .

CDR3: CASSPTTGGGETQYF
DNA: TGTGCCAGCAGTCCTACGACAGGGGGAGGAGAGACCCAGTACTTC
size: many
V: TRBV12-3/TRBV12-4
J: TRBJ2-5
D: TRBD1